The rows below give T cell receptor beta chains drawn from one sample of a study of cytomegalovirus exposure and HLA in healthy donors. TCRdb's table, derived via immunoSEQ multiplex PCR, lists solely in-frame clones and lacks some. The sample consists of about 55,000 clones, around 78% of them appearing once. The sample taken for sequencing was PBMCs. The receptors shown here come from a female donor in good health and CMV-seronegative. Both conserved end residues are part of each CDR3. The D gene is left open where the match is weak. Clone size is given for some rows only: seen once, a few or many times, or a class if the clone is expanded.

>once|TRBD2|TRBJ2-6|TRBV9
TGTGCCAGCAGCGGGCTAGCGGGGGGGTCTGGGGCCAACGTCCTGACTTTC
CASSGLAGGSGANVLTF
>.|.|TRBJ1-2|TRBV28
TGTGCCAGCAGCCCAAGAGCTAACTATGGCTACACCTTC
CASSPRANYGYTF
>.|TRBD2|TRBJ2-5|TRBV4-2
TGTGCCAGCAGGTCGAATAGCGGGGGGGCCCAAGAGACCCAGTACTTC
CASRSNSGGAQETQYF
>few|.|TRBJ1-6|TRBV6-5
TGTGCCAGCAAACGAGAGGGAGGCTGGAATTCACCCCTCCACTTT
CASKREGGWNSPLHF
>.|TRBD1|TRBJ1-6|TRBV4-1
TGCGCCAGCAGCCAAGGAGGGGACAGCTATAATTCACCCCTCCACTTT
CASSQGGDSYNSPLHF
>.|.|TRBJ2-3|TRBV9
TGTGCCAGCAGCCCGGGACTGGCCCCCACAGATACGCAGTATTTT
CASSPGLAPTDTQYF
>.|TRBD1|TRBJ2-1|TRBV19
TGTGCCAGTAGTATAGTAGGGGACAGGGGGAAATTCAATGAGCAGTTCTTC
CASSIVGDRGKFNEQFF
>.|TRBD2|TRBJ2-1|TRBV10-2
TGCGCCAGCAGTGAATATATGAGCGGGGGAGGGAATGAGCAGTTCTTC
CASSEYMSGGGNEQFF
>.|TRBD2|TRBJ2-3|TRBV2
TGTGCCAGCAGTGAACCGGGGGGATCCACAGATACGCAGTATTTT
CASSEPGGSTDTQYF
>once|TRBD1|TRBJ2-1|TRBV5-1
TGCGCCAGCAGCTTGAGGACAGGGAGTTACAATGAGCAGTTCTTC
CASSLRTGSYNEQFF
>.|TRBD1|TRBJ1-6|TRBV11-2
TGTGCCAGCAGCTTAGTCTCAGGGGGAGACTCACCCCTCCACTTT
CASSLVSGGDSPLHF
>.|.|TRBJ1-3|TRBV25-1
TGTGCCAGCAGTGAGGGGAGCTCTGGAAACACCATATATTTT
CASSEGSSGNTIYF
>.|.|TRBJ1-4|TRBV7-3
TGTGCCAGCAGCTTAACCGGGAGCCCTAATGAAAAACTGTTTTTT
CASSLTGSPNEKLFF
>once|TRBD2|TRBJ2-7|TRBV5-1
TGCGCCAGCAGCTTGACGGGGGGACGGGACGGGCAGTACTTC
CASSLTGGRDGQYF
>few|.|TRBJ1-6|TRBV9
TGTGCCAGCAGCGTAGGACAGGAGATTAGGGATTCACCCCTCCACTTT
CASSVGQEIRDSPLHF
>.|TRBD1|TRBJ2-2|TRBV6-5
TGTGCCAGCAGTTCCGGACAGGGGGCGTACACCGGGGAGCTGTTTTTT
CASSSGQGAYTGELFF
>.|.|TRBJ2-1|TRBV5-6
TGTGCCAGCAGCACAGTAGCGGCACCCCCTTACAATGAGCAGTTCTTC
CASSTVAAPPYNEQFF
>.|TRBD1|TRBJ1-5|TRBV2
TGTGCCAGCGATCTGGCAGGGGGAAATCAGCCCCAGCATTTT
CASDLAGGNQPQHF
>few|TRBD2|TRBJ2-3|TRBV29-1
TGCAGCGCGGGACTAGCTAGCACAGATACGCAGTATTTT
CSAGLASTDTQYF
>.|.|TRBJ2-5|TRBV5-1
TGCGCCAGCAGCAGGGGGGGCTCGGAGGAGACCCAGTACTTC
CASSRGGSEETQYF
>.|.|TRBJ2-1|TRBV5-6
TGTGCCAGCAGCTTGGGAAGGGTCGAGACAGACCTCTCCTACAATGAGCAGTTCTTC
CASSLGRVETDLSYNEQFF
>once|.|TRBJ1-5|TRBV19
TGTGCCAGTAGTTCGTACGGCAGGGAACGCCAGCCCCAGCATTTT
CASSSYGRERQPQHF
>.|TRBD1|TRBJ1-6|TRBV2
TGTGCCAGCAGCTCGGGACAGGGGAATTCACCCCTCCACTTT
CASSSGQGNSPLHF
>.|TRBD1|TRBJ1-5|TRBV6-5
TGTGCCAGCAGCTTGGCAGGGGGCGGCAATCAGCCCCAGCATTTT
CASSLAGGGNQPQHF
>once|TRBD1|TRBJ1-2|TRBV27
TGTGCCAGCAGGAAGACAGGGGCTACCTATGGCTACACCTTC
CASRKTGATYGYTF
>few|.|TRBJ2-1|TRBV11-2
TGTGCCAGCAGCTATAGCGGCTACAATGAGCAGTTCTTC
CASSYSGYNEQFF
>few|TRBD2|TRBJ2-3|TRBV7-3
TGTGCCAGCAGCTCACTAGCGGGGGGCCCCGCAGATACGCAGTATTTT
CASSSLAGGPADTQYF
>.|.|TRBJ2-2|TRBV5-1
TGCGCCAGCAGCTTGGTCGGAGGGGACACCGGGGAGCTGTTTTTT
CASSLVGGDTGELFF
>.|.|TRBJ1-3|TRBV7-9
TGTGCCAGCAGCCCCGGGGGGGAAGTCTCTGGAAACACCATATATTTT
CASSPGGEVSGNTIYF
>.|.|TRBJ2-1|TRBV29-1
TGCAGCGTTGGATTCAGCAATGAGCAGTTCTTC
CSVGFSNEQFF
>.|TRBD1|TRBJ2-2|TRBV5-1
TGCGCCAGCAGCCGGGACAGCCAGACCGGGGAGCTGTTTTTT
CASSRDSQTGELFF
>.|.|TRBJ2-5|TRBV4-1
TGCGCCAGCAGCCAAGATGACATGTTTCAAGAGACCCAGTACTTC
CASSQDDMFQETQYF
>.|TRBD2|TRBJ2-5|TRBV5-1
TGCGCCAGCCGTAGCGGGGGCGCCATAGAGACCCAGTACTTC
CASRSGGAIETQYF
>.|.|TRBJ2-7|TRBV27
TGTGCCAGCCGTCCGGGACAAAGATACGAGCAGTACTTC
CASRPGQRYEQYF
>.|.|TRBJ1-3|TRBV10-3
TGTGCCACCAGGGAGAGCGGGGACACCATATATTTT
CATRESGDTIYF
>.|.|TRBJ1-5|TRBV2
TGTGCCAGCAGGTTCGGACAGAGGGCTAATCAGCCCCAGCATTTT
CASRFGQRANQPQHF
>.|.|TRBJ1-2|TRBV6-5
TGTGCCAGCAGTTACTCGAACGCCGGGGATGGCTACACCTTC
CASSYSNAGDGYTF
>.|TRBD1|TRBJ1-1|TRBV5-1
TGCGCCAGCAGCTCGTGGACAGGGGTAGCCGAAGCTTTCTTT
CASSSWTGVAEAFF
>.|TRBD1|TRBJ2-1|TRBV19
TGTGCCAGTAGTTCCACAGGGGGTCGGTACAATGAGCAGTTCTTC
CASSSTGGRYNEQFF
>.|.|TRBJ2-2|TRBV7-3
TGTGCCAGCAGCTTAGGGATGGGACTCGACACCGGGGAGCTGTTTTTT
CASSLGMGLDTGELFF
>.|TRBD1|TRBJ2-7|TRBV10-1
TGCGCCAGCGGTAGGGACAGGGTAGTAAATTTCTACGAGCAGTACTTC
CASGRDRVVNFYEQYF
>.|.|TRBJ1-2|TRBV6-4
TGTGCCAGCAGTGACTCGAAGGGAGGGCATGGCTACACCTTC
CASSDSKGGHGYTF
>.|.|TRBJ1-5|TRBV4-1
TGCGCCAGCAGCCGGCTGGGGGGTAAAGGTCAGCCCCAGCATTTT
CASSRLGGKGQPQHF
>.|.|TRBJ2-5|TRBV6-5
TGTGCCAGCAGTTACTCAGAGTGGCAGTACTTC
CASSYSEWQYF
>.|TRBD1|TRBJ1-1|TRBV4-3
TGCGCCAGCAGCACTTACGGACAGGGCATGAACACTGAAGCTTTCTTT
CASSTYGQGMNTEAFF
>.|.|TRBJ2-7|TRBV10-1
TGCGCCAGCAGTGACCCCGGAGGGATTAACGAGCAGTACTTC
CASSDPGGINEQYF
>.|.|TRBJ2-3|TRBV19
TGTGCCAGTAGTACTACCGGGGGCACAGATACGCAGTATTTT
CASSTTGGTDTQYF
>.|TRBD1|TRBJ1-6|TRBV7-9
TGTGCCAGCACTCAGGACAGGGGAGGTTCACCCCTCCACTTT
CASTQDRGGSPLHF
>few|.|TRBJ1-4|TRBV10-3
TGTGCCATCAGTGAGTCGAAAGGGGGTAAACTGTTTTTT
CAISESKGGKLFF
>.|.|TRBJ1-5|TRBV6-1
TGTGCCAGCAGTGACAGGGGTGATCGGCAGCCCCAGCATTTT
CASSDRGDRQPQHF
>.|.|TRBJ1-6|TRBV18
TGTGCCAGCTCACCAGCAGGGCTGAATTCACCCCTCCACTTT
CASSPAGLNSPLHF